These 20 T cell receptor beta chains were all obtained from the same sample, sequenced in a study of Graves' ophthalmopathy and Graves' hyperthyroidism. RNA served as the template for amplifying TCR beta CDR3 regions. HTBI primers served in a first-round RT-PCR, which a second-round multiplex PCR followed. TCRdb recomputed calls from the multiplex PCR reads with MiXCR, one row per CDR3 protein. The sample carries 400,000 or so distinct CDR3 sequences, roughly 14% recorded once. Sequenced input: peripheral blood. The receptors originated from a woman under 30 with stable Graves' hyperthyroidism.

This clonotype was recorded many times. The rearrangement joins TRBV27 to TRBJ1-6; no clear D gene. The CDR3 spans 16 residues. V was cut by 3 bases and J by 0 bases, with 9 bases left in between. The V gene's germline CDR1 is MNHEY and CDR2 SMNVEV (reference sequence). CDR3 nucleotide sequence: TGTGCCAGCAGTTTTAGTTCGTACTCCTATAATTCACCCCTCCACTTT. This encodes CASSFSSYSYNSPLHF.

This clonotype appeared a few times. This chain uses TRBV6-5 with TRBJ2-7; D remains unclear. The V gene's germline CDR1 is MNHEY and CDR2 SVGAGI. The CDR3 covers 12 residues. Trimming removed 2 bases from V and 7 bases from J, with 9 bases in between. The CDR3 DNA sequence: TGTGCCAGCAGTTACGAGCCGGCAGAGCAGTACTTC. Its protein is CASSYEPAEQYF.

The table lists this clonotype with many counts. The chain couples TRBV5-1 to TRBJ2-2; D gene uncertain. V was clipped by 0 bases and J by 0 bases, with 6 bases between them. The CDR3 totals 15 residues. Germline CDR1 and CDR2: SGHRS and YFSETQ. The DNA of the CDR3 is TGCGCCAGCAGCTTGGACCAGACGAACACCGGGGAGCTGTTTTTT. Its translation is CASSLDQTNTGELFF.

At least ten counts were recorded for this clonotype. V and J are TRBV20-1 and TRBJ2-5; possible D gene TRBD2, 5 bases. The germline gives CDR1 DFQATT, CDR2 SNEGSKA (reference sequence). V dropped 0 bases and J dropped 5 bases, with 16 bases sitting between them. This CDR3 comprises 15 residues. The CDR3 loop reads CSARDQLAGVETQYF. The CDR3 DNA sequence: TGCAGTGCTAGAGATCAGCTGGCGGGTGTGGAGACCCAGTACTTC.

This clonotype has a count of ten or more. The rearrangement links TRBV20-1 to TRBJ2-7; TRBD1 matches 9 bases. Per the germline V gene, CDR1 is DFQATT and CDR2 is SNEGSKA (reference sequence). CDR3 length: 14 residues. The V segment lost 0 bases and the J segment 5 bases; nucleotides outside the gene matches: 5. CDR3: CSARDRDRVNEQYF. The CDR3 DNA sequence: TGCAGTGCTAGAGACCGGGACAGGGTCAACGAGCAGTACTTC.

This clonotype was seen a handful of times. A read error may be the cause here, since a much bigger clone is one base away. No conserved phenylalanine or tryptophan is present at the end of the CDR3, so a read error is the likely explanation. The rearrangement joins TRBV12-3 or TRBV12-4 to TRBJ1-2, with D unclear. V was shortened by 3 bases and J by 8 bases, with 10 bases between the two germline ends. The CDR3 loop spans 12 amino acids. DNA of the CDR3: TGTGCCAGCAGTTTGGAAAGGAGGGGCTACACCTAC. Translated, it gives CASSLERRGYTY.

There are many counts of this clonotype. This rearrangement joins TRBV12-3 or TRBV12-4 to TRBJ2-5; TRBD2 aligns across 9 bases. V gave up 5 bases and J gave up 7 bases; unmatched junction bases: 11. The CDR3 extends over 15 amino acids. This chain's CDR3 is CASSLTAGGRGTQYF. CDR3 sequence (DNA): TGTGCCAGCAGTCTAACAGCGGGGGGTCGAGGGACCCAGTACTTC.

The sample holds many counts of this clonotype. The J gene is TRBJ2-2, the V gene TRBV6-2 or TRBV6-3; D unresolved. The V end lost 7 bases, the J end lost 8 bases, and 14 bases lay between the germline ends. Germline V gene lookup returns CDR1 MNHEY and CDR2 SVGEGT. There are 13 residues in the CDR3. The CDR3 DNA follows: TGTGCCAGCACTGAACGACTCGGAGGGGAGCTGTTTTTT. Translation gives CASTERLGGELFF.

This clonotype was counted a few times. The rearrangement links TRBV9 to TRBJ2-2; D is undetermined. Germline V gene sequence: CDR1 SGDLS, CDR2 YYNGEE. This CDR3 is built from 17 residues. V was shortened by 4 bases and J by 4 bases, with 20 bases between the two germline ends. CDR3 in amino acids: CASSPTSVVGVTGELFF. CDR3 DNA sequence: TGTGCCAGCAGCCCTACCTCGGTGGTAGGTGTCACCGGGGAGCTGTTTTTT. The full variable domain, in which reference TRBV9 and TRBJ2-2 provide the parts outside the CDR3, is DSGVTQTPKHLITATGQRVTLRCSPRSGDLSVYWYQQSLDQGLQFLIQYYNGEERAKGNILERFSAQQFPDLHSELNLSSLELGDSALYFCASSPTSVVGVTGELFFGEGSRLTVL.

This clonotype was picked up a small number of times. The chain carries TRBV18 and TRBJ1-2; maybe TRBD1 (6 bases). Between the trimmed V and J ends, which lost 3 bases and 5 bases, there was a span of 10 bases. This CDR3 is 13 amino acids long. Germline loops: CDR1 KGHSH, CDR2 LQKENI. The CDR3, as DNA: TGTGCCAGCTCACCCGAGGGGGGATATGGCTACACCTTC. It translates to CASSPEGGYGYTF.

This clonotype has ten or more counts. This chain joins TRBV29-1 and TRBJ2-7, with a weak D call TRBD2 (5 bases). Between the trimmed V and J ends, which lost 3 bases and 6 bases, there was a span of 9 bases. The CDR3 spans 11 residues. Germline lookup yields CDR1 SQVTM and CDR2 ANQGSEA. The CDR3 reads CSVDDGIEQYF. CDR3 nucleotides: TGCAGCGTTGATGACGGGATCGAGCAGTACTTC.

This clonotype appeared many times. This rearrangement joins TRBV10-2 to TRBJ1-2, with D unresolved. The CDR3 runs to 16 residues. Germline values: CDR1 WSHSY, CDR2 SAAADI. V lost 0 bases and J 4 bases, leaving 15 bases between the germline ends. CDR3 bases: TGCGCCAGCAGTGAGTCCCCTTACAAAGCGATCTATGGCTACACCTTC. Amino acid sequence: CASSESPYKAIYGYTF.

This clonotype was seen many times. The chain is built from TRBV11-2 and TRBJ2-5; 11 bases match TRBD2. The germline CDR1 and CDR2 sequences are SGHAT and FQNNGV. The CDR3 spans 18 residues. The ends lost 1 base at V and 2 bases at J; junction bases unmatched: 9. CDR3 protein: CASSLVGPGTSGQETQYF. DNA for the CDR3: TGTGCCAGCAGCTTAGTCGGCCCCGGGACTAGCGGACAAGAGACCCAGTACTTC.

In this sample, this clonotype turned up many times. The rearrangement joins TRBV6-1 to TRBJ1-6; TRBD1 matches 7 bases. The CDR3 loop spans 16 amino acids. Germline CDR1 MNHNS, CDR2 SASEGT. The J segment lost 4 bases and the V segment lost 0 bases, leaving 3 bases of the junction unmatched. CDR3 amino acids: CASSEAGTVYNSPLHF. In nucleotides, the CDR3 is TGTGCCAGCAGTGAAGCGGGGACAGTTTATAATTCACCCCTCCACTTT.

This clonotype was seen repeatedly, ten times or more. The chain is built from TRBV2 and TRBJ2-7; tentative D call: TRBD1 (6 bases). This CDR3 is built from 13 residues. Trimming stripped 7 bases from V and 2 bases from J, with 12 bases between. CDR1 and CDR2 (germline): SNHLY, FYNNEI. In nucleotides, the CDR3 is TGTGCCAGCACCCCGGACAGCCCCTACGAGCAGTACTTC. Residues: CASTPDSPYEQYF.

V usage is TRBV6-1 and J usage is TRBJ1-2; TRBD1 matches at 8 bases. V trimming: 3 bases; J trimming: 2 bases; junction bases outside the gene matches: 5. This CDR3 has 15 amino acids. The germline gives CDR1 MNHNS, CDR2 SASEGT. This chain's CDR3 is CASSEDRAGNYGYTF. As DNA, the CDR3 is TGTGCCAGCAGTGAGGACAGGGCCGGGAACTATGGCTACACCTTC.

This clonotype was counted at least ten times. V is TRBV2 and J is TRBJ1-1; D call uncertain. Trimming removed 8 bases at V and 2 bases at J, with 15 bases between. Germline CDR1 is SNHLY and CDR2 is FYNNEI. The CDR3 runs 14 residues. The CDR3 here is CASARSWGNTEAFF. The CDR3 nucleotides read TGTGCCAGCGCCCGTTCTTGGGGTAACACTGAAGCTTTCTTT.

The chain joins TRBV7-6 to TRBJ2-5; 15 nucleotides agree with TRBD2. The germline V gene has CDR1 SGHVS and CDR2 FNYEAQ. With 5 bases clipped from V and 3 bases from J, the junction kept 1 base outside the gene matches. The CDR3 length is 15 residues. CDR3 sequence: CASSRTSGREETQYF. The CDR3 nucleotides read TGTGCCAGCAGCAGGACTAGCGGGAGGGAAGAGACCCAGTACTTC.

In this sample, this clonotype turned up many times. The chain links TRBV2 to TRBJ2-5; D not certain. The CDR3 sequence is 13 residues long. V dropped 1 base and J dropped 3 bases, with 6 bases sitting between them. Germline CDR1 reads SNHLY; CDR2 reads FYNNEI. In nucleotides, the CDR3 is TGTGCCAGCAGTGAAGACACAGAAGAGACCCAGTACTTC. It encodes CASSEDTEETQYF.

This clonotype was observed many times. CDR3: CATSRDSLGYGYTF. In DNA, the CDR3 is TGTGCCACCAGCAGAGATTCTTTAGGGTATGGCTACACCTTC. The J gene is TRBJ1-2, the V gene TRBV15, with D hard to call. The CDR3 runs to 14 residues. Trimming took 0 bases from V and 5 from J, leaving 10 bases between them. Germline V gene lookup returns CDR1 LNHNV and CDR2 YYDKDF (reference sequence).